This entry lists 8 T cell receptor beta chains sequenced from one sample in a study of cytomegalovirus exposure and HLA in healthy donors. In the PCR, 60 Vbeta and 13 Jbeta primers were used. Libraries were prepared by immunoSEQ multiplex PCR; TCRdb keeps only in-frame clonotypes and omits some of them. The sample lists 140,000 to 150,000 clones, around 80% occurring once. Sequenced sample: PBMCs. Source of these receptors: a female donor in good health and CMV-seronegative.

The rearrangement links TRBV27 to TRBJ1-2, with D unresolved. This CDR3 has 14 residues. V was clipped by 4 bases and J by 8 bases, with 17 bases between them. CDR1 and CDR2 from the germline V gene are MNHEY and SMNVEV (reference sequence). The CDR3 protein is CASSSPDLRGGYTF. The CDR3 DNA follows: TGTGCCAGCAGTTCCCCAGACCTGCGCGGCGGCTACACCTTC.

This chain joins TRBV5-1 and TRBJ2-3, with 8 bases aligning to TRBD2. The CDR3 contains 17 residues. Germline trimming cut 2 bases from V and 1 base from J; bases unmatched to any gene: 9. CDR1 and CDR2 (germline): SGHRS, YFSETQ. The CDR3 spells CASSFGQRGPRTDTQYF. CDR3 DNA: TGCGCCAGCAGCTTTGGACAGCGGGGGCCTCGCACAGATACGCAGTATTTT.

This clone was observed a handful of times. The rearrangement links TRBV28 to TRBJ1-1; D ambiguous. The CDR3 is 12 residues long. In germline, CDR1 is MDHEN, CDR2 SYDVKM. V lost 4 bases to trimming and J lost 0 bases, with 3 bases between them. CDR3 bases: TGTGCCAGCAGTTACTTGAACACTGAAGCTTTCTTT. Protein sequence: CASSYLNTEAFF.

To note about this clone: Other nucleotide sequences in the sample specify the same CDR3. This chain links TRBV7-8 with TRBJ1-5; the D gene is possibly TRBD1 (5 bases). V was trimmed by 4 bases and J by 13 bases, leaving 23 bases between them. CDR3 length equals 15 residues. CDR1 and CDR2 from the germline V gene are SGHVS and FQNEAQ. The CDR3, as DNA: TGTGCCAGCAGCTCACCTTATGTCAGTCTCAGGGCTCAGCATTTT. It yields the protein CASSSPYVSLRAQHF.

This clone has a single count. In DNA, the CDR3 is TGTGCCAGCAGTTTAAGGGGGCAACTTTACAATCAGCCCCAGCATTTT. It codes for CASSLRGQLYNQPQHF. This chain uses TRBV28 with TRBJ1-5, with 7 bases fitting TRBD1. CDR3 length: 16 residues. V lost 2 bases and J lost 3; bases outside the gene matches: 7. Germline lookup yields CDR1 MDHEN and CDR2 SYDVKM.

J is TRBJ2-7 and V is TRBV29-1; no clear D gene. Germline values: CDR1 SQVTM, CDR2 ANQGSEA. The CDR3 covers 11 residues. Trimming took off 3 bases at V and 2 bases at J, with 5 bases between the two ends. CDR3 DNA: TGCAGCGTTGACGGAGCCTACGAGCAGTACTTC. As protein: CSVDGAYEQYF.

The table lists this clone with a few counts. The chain uses TRBV29-1 and TRBJ2-1; D not resolved. The CDR3 has 14 amino acids. Trimming left V 5 bases short and J 0 bases short, with 11 bases between. Germline CDR1 is SQVTM and CDR2 is ANQGSEA. CDR3 protein: CSVPASASYNEQFF. CDR3 bases: TGCAGCGTTCCGGCTAGTGCCTCCTACAATGAGCAGTTCTTC.

The gene calls are TRBV4-2 and TRBJ2-1; TRBD2 might be the D (6 bases). CDR1 LGHNA and CDR2 YNFKEQ come from the germline V gene. This CDR3 is 18 amino acids long. V gave up 0 bases and J gave up 2 bases, with 17 bases separating them. CDR3 bases: TGTGCCAGCAGCCAAGATCGCCTCGCGGGGTCCCCCTACAATGAGCAGTTCTTC. It yields the protein CASSQDRLAGSPYNEQFF.